These T cell receptor beta chains were read from a single sample in a study of OX40 agonist ivuxolimab in advanced cancers. Profiled with immunoSEQ multiplex PCR; TCRdb holds only in-frame clones, not every one. This sample has about 89,000 clones, with 85% to 95% found just once. The sample here was CD4+ or CD8+ T cells sorted from blood, taken in a trial of the OX40 agonist ivuxolimab. The receptors come from an adult with an advanced solid tumor such as melanoma, head and neck, liver or kidney cancer. The CDR3 runs from the conserved cysteine through the conserved F or W. Each record gives: CDR3 protein, CDR3 DNA, V gene, D gene, J gene, clone size. The D gene is left open where the match is weak. Size tells how often a clone was seen (once, few, many) or the class of an expanded clone, and some rows leave it out.

CDR3 protein: CASSVVRTSGRGDTQYF; CDR3 DNA: TGTGCCAGCAGCGTAGTTCGGACTAGCGGGAGAGGAGATACGCAGTATTTT; V gene: TRBV9; D gene: TRBD2; J gene: TRBJ2-3; clone size: NA
CDR3 protein: CASSPRGGPEGEQFF; CDR3 DNA: TGTGCCAGCTCACCACGAGGGGGGCCCGAAGGTGAGCAGTTCTTC; V gene: TRBV18; D gene: NA; J gene: TRBJ2-1; clone size: NA
CDR3 protein: CASRPPGANVLTF; CDR3 DNA: TGTGCCAGCAGGCCACCTGGGGCCAACGTCCTGACTTTC; V gene: TRBV28; D gene: NA; J gene: TRBJ2-6; clone size: NA
CDR3 protein: CASALLAGGTDTQYF; CDR3 DNA: TGTGCCAGCGCCTTACTAGCGGGAGGGACAGATACGCAGTATTTT; V gene: TRBV27; D gene: TRBD2; J gene: TRBJ2-3; clone size: NA
CDR3 protein: CAWGRENTEAFF; CDR3 DNA: TGTGCCTGGGGCAGGGAGAACACTGAAGCTTTCTTT; V gene: TRBV30; D gene: NA; J gene: TRBJ1-1; clone size: NA
CDR3 protein: CASSLYLRQGGNSPLHF; CDR3 DNA: TGTGCCAGCAGTTTATATTTGCGGCAGGGAGGCAATTCACCCCTCCACTTT; V gene: TRBV27; D gene: NA; J gene: TRBJ1-6; clone size: NA
CDR3 protein: CASSSRLPTDTQYF; CDR3 DNA: TGTGCCAGCAGTAGTAGACTCCCCACAGATACGCAGTATTTT; V gene: TRBV2; D gene: NA; J gene: TRBJ2-3; clone size: NA
CDR3 protein: CASSTQSSYNEQFF; CDR3 DNA: TGTGCCAGCAGTACACAGAGTTCCTACAATGAGCAGTTCTTC; V gene: TRBV28; D gene: NA; J gene: TRBJ2-1; clone size: NA
CDR3 protein: CASSLGSLAGGYNEQFF; CDR3 DNA: TGTGCCAGCAGCTTGGGGTCTCTAGCGGGGGGTTACAATGAGCAGTTCTTC; V gene: TRBV5-5; D gene: TRBD2; J gene: TRBJ2-1; clone size: NA
CDR3 protein: CASAGTGGFGANVLTF; CDR3 DNA: TGTGCCAGCGCCGGGACAGGGGGCTTTGGGGCCAACGTCCTGACTTTC; V gene: TRBV11-3; D gene: TRBD1; J gene: TRBJ2-6; clone size: NA
CDR3 protein: CASSVEVTDTQYF; CDR3 DNA: TGTGCCAGCAGCGTAGAAGTGACAGATACGCAGTATTTT; V gene: TRBV9; D gene: NA; J gene: TRBJ2-3; clone size: NA
CDR3 protein: CASSQVGLDYGYTF; CDR3 DNA: TGTGCCAGCAGCCAAGTAGGGCTGGACTATGGCTACACCTTC; V gene: TRBV4-2; D gene: NA; J gene: TRBJ1-2; clone size: NA
CDR3 protein: CASSYSPGYTEAFF; CDR3 DNA: TGTGCCAGCAGTTACTCGCCGGGGTACACTGAAGCTTTCTTT; V gene: TRBV6-6; D gene: NA; J gene: TRBJ1-1; clone size: NA
CDR3 protein: CASRGEPIGQPQHF; CDR3 DNA: TGTGCCAGTAGGGGGGAACCAATAGGTCAGCCCCAGCATTTT; V gene: TRBV19; D gene: NA; J gene: TRBJ1-5; clone size: NA
CDR3 protein: CASRANRDGIYGYTF; CDR3 DNA: TGTGCCAGCAGAGCGAACCGGGACGGAATCTATGGCTACACCTTC; V gene: TRBV6-1; D gene: NA; J gene: TRBJ1-2; clone size: once
CDR3 protein: CASSLTRGRGSYEQYF; CDR3 DNA: TGTGCCAGCAGCCTTACCAGGGGGCGAGGGTCCTACGAGCAGTACTTC; V gene: TRBV7-9; D gene: TRBD1; J gene: TRBJ2-7; clone size: once
CDR3 protein: CASSPEGTGGQPQHF; CDR3 DNA: TGCGCCAGCAGCCCCGAGGGGACAGGGGGTCAGCCCCAGCATTTT; V gene: TRBV5-6; D gene: TRBD1; J gene: TRBJ1-5; clone size: NA
CDR3 protein: CASSRPGAIYF; CDR3 DNA: TGTGCCAGCAGCCGTCCTGGGGCCATATATTTT; V gene: TRBV28; D gene: NA; J gene: TRBJ1-3; clone size: NA
CDR3 protein: CSPRDLRSGYTF; CDR3 DNA: TGCAGCCCAAGGGATCTTCGCTCCGGCTACACCTTC; V gene: TRBV29-1; D gene: NA; J gene: TRBJ1-2; clone size: once
CDR3 protein: CASSYSRGRSSQFF; CDR3 DNA: TGTGCCAGCAGTTACTCGAGGGGCCGATCGTCCCAGTTCTTC; V gene: TRBV6-5; D gene: NA; J gene: TRBJ2-1; clone size: NA
CDR3 protein: CATSGWSERSYNEQFF; CDR3 DNA: TGTGCCACCAGCGGATGGTCTGAACGCTCCTACAATGAGCAGTTCTTC; V gene: TRBV15; D gene: NA; J gene: TRBJ2-1; clone size: NA
CDR3 protein: CASSLGQTPAQYF; CDR3 DNA: TGCGCCAGCAGCTTAGGCCAGACCCCTGCCCAGTATTTT; V gene: TRBV5-1; D gene: NA; J gene: TRBJ2-3; clone size: NA
CDR3 protein: CSARDHPEAFF; CDR3 DNA: TGCAGTGCTAGAGATCACCCTGAAGCTTTCTTT; V gene: TRBV20-1; D gene: NA; J gene: TRBJ1-1; clone size: few
CDR3 protein: CASSLGQDTDAFF; CDR3 DNA: TGTGCCAGCAGCTTGGGACAGGACACTGACGCTTTCTTT; V gene: TRBV7-3; D gene: TRBD1; J gene: TRBJ1-1; clone size: NA
CDR3 protein: CASSPPGVGAFF; CDR3 DNA: TGTGCCAGCAGCCCCCCGGGGGTTGGTGCTTTCTTT; V gene: TRBV28; D gene: NA; J gene: TRBJ1-1; clone size: NA
CDR3 protein: CASGARQAEHQPQHF; CDR3 DNA: TGTGCCAGCGGAGCTCGACAGGCTGAGCATCAGCCCCAGCATTTT; V gene: TRBV5-8; D gene: NA; J gene: TRBJ1-5; clone size: NA
CDR3 protein: CASSLQGSSYNEQFF; CDR3 DNA: TGTGCCAGCAGCTTACAGGGGAGCTCCTACAATGAGCAGTTCTTC; V gene: TRBV2; D gene: TRBD1; J gene: TRBJ2-1; clone size: NA
CDR3 protein: CASSYTSVGSPLHF; CDR3 DNA: TGTGCCAGCAGTTATACGTCCGTAGGGTCACCCCTCCACTTT; V gene: TRBV6-1; D gene: NA; J gene: TRBJ1-6; clone size: NA
CDR3 protein: CASSVSATSYNEQFF; CDR3 DNA: TGTGCCAGCAGCGTAAGTGCAACCTCCTACAATGAGCAGTTCTTC; V gene: TRBV9; D gene: NA; J gene: TRBJ2-1; clone size: NA
CDR3 protein: CASSLAGVLSYNSPLHF; CDR3 DNA: TGTGCCAGCAGCTTAGCTGGGGTCCTCTCCTATAATTCACCCCTCCACTTT; V gene: TRBV7-8; D gene: NA; J gene: TRBJ1-6; clone size: once
CDR3 protein: CSARDRTEAFF; CDR3 DNA: TGCAGTGCTAGAGATAGAACTGAAGCTTTCTTT; V gene: TRBV20-1; D gene: NA; J gene: TRBJ1-1; clone size: once
CDR3 protein: CASSEAWGDTEAFF; CDR3 DNA: TGTGCCAGCAGTGAAGCATGGGGGGACACTGAAGCTTTCTTT; V gene: TRBV6-1; D gene: NA; J gene: TRBJ1-1; clone size: NA
CDR3 protein: CASSQAHIATNEKLFF; CDR3 DNA: TGCGCCAGCAGCCAAGCACACATTGCAACTAATGAAAAACTGTTTTTT; V gene: TRBV4-1; D gene: NA; J gene: TRBJ1-4; clone size: NA
CDR3 protein: CASSPRSFYGTEAFF; CDR3 DNA: TGTGCCAGCAGCCCTCGTAGCTTTTATGGCACTGAAGCTTTCTTT; V gene: TRBV11-3; D gene: NA; J gene: TRBJ1-1; clone size: NA
CDR3 protein: CASSPPGLQTDEQFF; CDR3 DNA: TGTGCCAGCTCACCCCCGGGACTCCAAACGGATGAGCAGTTCTTC; V gene: TRBV18; D gene: NA; J gene: TRBJ2-1; clone size: NA
CDR3 protein: CASSIGQGGYQPQHF; CDR3 DNA: TGTGCCAGTAGTATTGGTCAGGGGGGTTATCAGCCCCAGCATTTT; V gene: TRBV19; D gene: TRBD1; J gene: TRBJ1-5; clone size: NA
CDR3 protein: CASSYFDRADGYTF; CDR3 DNA: TGTGCCAGCAGTTACTTTGACAGGGCGGACGGCTACACCTTC; V gene: TRBV6-5; D gene: TRBD1; J gene: TRBJ1-2; clone size: NA
CDR3 protein: CAWSPRTSTDTQYF; CDR3 DNA: TGTGCCTGGAGTCCCCGGACCAGCACAGATACGCAGTATTTT; V gene: TRBV30; D gene: NA; J gene: TRBJ2-3; clone size: NA
CDR3 protein: CASSSRGSRQPQHF; CDR3 DNA: TGTGCCAGCAGTAGCAGGGGGAGTAGGCAGCCCCAGCATTTT; V gene: TRBV6-6; D gene: TRBD1; J gene: TRBJ1-5; clone size: NA
CDR3 protein: CASSLGQGVSLNSPLHF; CDR3 DNA: TGTGCCAGCAGCTTAGGACAGGGGGTTTCGCTTAATTCACCCCTCCACTTT; V gene: TRBV7-9; D gene: TRBD1; J gene: TRBJ1-6; clone size: NA
CDR3 protein: CASSSAGGSTDTQYF; CDR3 DNA: TGTGCCAGCAGTTCCGCGGGGGGAAGCACAGATACGCAGTATTTT; V gene: TRBV28; D gene: TRBD2; J gene: TRBJ2-3; clone size: NA
CDR3 protein: CARSAGVSGTAFF; CDR3 DNA: TGTGCCAGAAGCGCGGGGGTCTCAGGGACAGCTTTCTTT; V gene: TRBV5-3; D gene: NA; J gene: TRBJ1-1; clone size: NA
CDR3 protein: CASSPQNSRPPTDTQYF; CDR3 DNA: TGTGCCAGCTCACCACAGAACAGCCGTCCCCCCACAGATACGCAGTATTTT; V gene: TRBV18; D gene: NA; J gene: TRBJ2-3; clone size: NA